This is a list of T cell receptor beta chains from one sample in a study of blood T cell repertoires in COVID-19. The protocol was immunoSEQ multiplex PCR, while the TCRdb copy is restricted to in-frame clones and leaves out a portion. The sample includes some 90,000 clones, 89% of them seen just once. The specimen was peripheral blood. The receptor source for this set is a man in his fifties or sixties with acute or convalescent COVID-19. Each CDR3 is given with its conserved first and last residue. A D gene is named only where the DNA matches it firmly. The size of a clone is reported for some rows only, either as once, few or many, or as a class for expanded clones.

CDR3nt: TGTGCCACTCAGAACAGGGCGAACACTGAAGCTTTCTTT
CDR3aa: CATQNRANTEAFF
abundance: few
j_gene: TRBJ1-1
d_gene: .
v_gene: TRBV7-8

CDR3nt: TGTGCCAGCAGCTTCGAATTAGCGGGGGGGCCCCATACGCAGTATTTT
CDR3aa: CASSFELAGGPHTQYF
abundance: .
j_gene: TRBJ2-3
d_gene: TRBD2
v_gene: TRBV5-8

CDR3nt: TGTGCCAGGGACAGGGGAGAAAAACTGTTTTTT
CDR3aa: CARDRGEKLFF
abundance: once
j_gene: TRBJ1-4
d_gene: TRBD1
v_gene: TRBV11-3

CDR3nt: TGTGCCAGTAGTATGACAGGGCAGGGGCTCAATCAGCCCCAGCATTTT
CDR3aa: CASSMTGQGLNQPQHF
abundance: .
j_gene: TRBJ1-5
d_gene: TRBD1
v_gene: TRBV19

CDR3nt: TGTGCCAGCAACTCCATCGGGGGGGCTGTAGGTAGGTCTGAAGCTTTCTTT
CDR3aa: CASNSIGGAVGRSEAFF
abundance: .
j_gene: TRBJ1-1
d_gene: .
v_gene: TRBV28

CDR3nt: TGTGCCAGCAGCTTACCGACAGGGGGATACAATGAGCAGTTCTTC
CDR3aa: CASSLPTGGYNEQFF
abundance: .
j_gene: TRBJ2-1
d_gene: TRBD1
v_gene: TRBV13

CDR3nt: TGTGCCAGCAGCCCCGGACAGGGGGCGCCCACAGATACGCAGTATTTT
CDR3aa: CASSPGQGAPTDTQYF
abundance: .
j_gene: TRBJ2-3
d_gene: TRBD1
v_gene: TRBV3-1/TRBV3-2

CDR3nt: TGTGCCAGCAGCAAAGGGGGGACTTATGGCTACACCTTC
CDR3aa: CASSKGGTYGYTF
abundance: .
j_gene: TRBJ1-2
d_gene: .
v_gene: TRBV21-1

CDR3nt: TGTGCCTGGAGTGTAGGCGGGAGCTCCTACAATGAGCAGTTCTTC
CDR3aa: CAWSVGGSSYNEQFF
abundance: few
j_gene: TRBJ2-1
d_gene: TRBD2
v_gene: TRBV30

CDR3nt: TGTGCCAGCAGTGAAACATCGAACTATGGCTACACCTTC
CDR3aa: CASSETSNYGYTF
abundance: .
j_gene: TRBJ1-2
d_gene: .
v_gene: TRBV6-1

CDR3nt: TGTGCCAGCAGCTTTGGCATGAACACTGAAGCTTTCTTT
CDR3aa: CASSFGMNTEAFF
abundance: .
j_gene: TRBJ1-1
d_gene: .
v_gene: TRBV5-5

CDR3nt: TGTGCCAGCAGCTTGGGAGGGGGTACAGAGACCCAGTACTTC
CDR3aa: CASSLGGGTETQYF
abundance: .
j_gene: TRBJ2-5
d_gene: .
v_gene: TRBV5-4

CDR3nt: TGTGCCAGCAGCACAACGGGTACTAATGAAAAACTGTTTTTT
CDR3aa: CASSTTGTNEKLFF
abundance: .
j_gene: TRBJ1-4
d_gene: .
v_gene: TRBV7-9

CDR3nt: TGTGCCAGCAGTTCGGTTGCTAGCGGGGGGGATCATACGCAGTATTTT
CDR3aa: CASSSVASGGDHTQYF
abundance: .
j_gene: TRBJ2-3
d_gene: TRBD2
v_gene: TRBV6-6

CDR3nt: TGTGCCAGCAGACAGACAGGCACAGATACGCAGTATTTT
CDR3aa: CASRQTGTDTQYF
abundance: .
j_gene: TRBJ2-3
d_gene: .
v_gene: TRBV6-5

CDR3nt: TGTGCCAGCAGTGAAATAGGGGCTGAATATGGCTACACCTTC
CDR3aa: CASSEIGAEYGYTF
abundance: .
j_gene: TRBJ1-2
d_gene: .
v_gene: TRBV6-1

CDR3nt: TGTGCCACCAGTGATTTCTCCCTTGGACGGGGGTACCAAGAGACCCAGTACTTC
CDR3aa: CATSDFSLGRGYQETQYF
abundance: once
j_gene: TRBJ2-5
d_gene: .
v_gene: TRBV24-1

CDR3nt: TGTGCCAGCAGTGAAGGGATAGTAGCGGGCGGCGCGGATACGCAGTATTTT
CDR3aa: CASSEGIVAGGADTQYF
abundance: .
j_gene: TRBJ2-3
d_gene: TRBD2
v_gene: TRBV2

CDR3nt: TGTGCCAGCAGCTTAGGTCGGGGGGCCCAAGAGACCCAGTACTTC
CDR3aa: CASSLGRGAQETQYF
abundance: .
j_gene: TRBJ2-5
d_gene: .
v_gene: TRBV13

CDR3nt: TGTGCCAGTAGTATCCAGGGGGTCTTGAACACTGAAGCTTTCTTT
CDR3aa: CASSIQGVLNTEAFF
abundance: .
j_gene: TRBJ1-1
d_gene: TRBD1
v_gene: TRBV19

CDR3nt: TGTGCCAGCAGCGCCCGGGACAGCTCCCCCTATGGCTACACCTTC
CDR3aa: CASSARDSSPYGYTF
abundance: .
j_gene: TRBJ1-2
d_gene: TRBD1
v_gene: TRBV9

CDR3nt: TGTGCCAGCAGTTTATATCGGGGTTCTGGAAACACCATATATTTT
CDR3aa: CASSLYRGSGNTIYF
abundance: .
j_gene: TRBJ1-3
d_gene: .
v_gene: TRBV28

CDR3nt: TGCGCCATTTCAGCGGGGGTGAAGCAGTATTTT
CDR3aa: CAISAGVKQYF
abundance: .
j_gene: TRBJ2-3
d_gene: TRBD2
v_gene: TRBV10-1

CDR3nt: TGCGCCAGCGGGGGGGGTAAGGAGGGTGGAGCAACTAATGAAAAACTGTTTTTT
CDR3aa: CASGGGKEGGATNEKLFF
abundance: .
j_gene: TRBJ1-4
d_gene: .
v_gene: TRBV10-1

CDR3nt: TGTGCCAGCAGCTCTGACAGGGGGCAGCCCCAGCATTTT
CDR3aa: CASSSDRGQPQHF
abundance: once
j_gene: TRBJ1-5
d_gene: TRBD1
v_gene: TRBV7-2

CDR3nt: TGTGCCAGCAGCTTCTACTGGGGCGTAGCTGGCTACACCTTC
CDR3aa: CASSFYWGVAGYTF
abundance: .
j_gene: TRBJ1-2
d_gene: .
v_gene: TRBV11-3

CDR3nt: TGTGCCAGCAGCTCCTCTACGGGGGAAGATGCCTATGGCTACACCTTC
CDR3aa: CASSSSTGEDAYGYTF
abundance: .
j_gene: TRBJ1-2
d_gene: .
v_gene: TRBV7-2

CDR3nt: TGCGCCAGCAGTAAGGACAGGACTCATGGCTACACCTTC
CDR3aa: CASSKDRTHGYTF
abundance: .
j_gene: TRBJ1-2
d_gene: TRBD1
v_gene: TRBV23-1

CDR3nt: TGTGCCAGCAGATCTTCCGGACAGGGGGTCCATGGCTACACCTTC
CDR3aa: CASRSSGQGVHGYTF
abundance: .
j_gene: TRBJ1-2
d_gene: TRBD1
v_gene: TRBV2